This TCR beta chain was obtained from a study of cytomegalovirus exposure and HLA in healthy donors. Study-wide results and caveats: Fewer N-insertions (relative to the 666-donor mean) were reportedly seen in an Asian-associated ancestry cluster in a later analysis. Among TCR sequences, most were rare, though some public TCRs appeared in many donors.

Germline V gene lookup returns CDR1 MNHEY and CDR2 SMNVEV (reference sequence). The J segment lost 6 bases and the V segment lost 2 bases, leaving 8 bases of the junction unmatched. CDR3 length equals 15 residues. The PCR employed 60 Vbeta primers together with 13 Jbeta primers. The protocol was immunoSEQ multiplex PCR, while the TCRdb copy is restricted to in-frame clones and leaves out a portion. The table lists roughly 200,000 clones, about four fifths of them singletons. With respect to this clone: Its antigen is still unknown.

This receptor was identified in a woman younger than 35 in good health and CMV-seronegative. The sample taken for sequencing was PBMCs. The chain has TRBV27 and TRBJ2-7; 9 positions agree with TRBD1. Written as DNA, the CDR3 is TGTGCCAGCAGTTTACTGGGGACAGGGTTAAGCGAGCAGTACTTC. Translating gives CASSLLGTGLSEQYF.